These 13 T cell receptor beta chains came from one sample sequenced in a study of T cells after yellow fever vaccination. Each CDR3 protein gets one entry after TCRdb re-called the 5' RACE reads with MiXCR. In the table there are around 73,000 distinct CDR3 sequences, almost 8% of which are singletons. The sample here was CD8+ T cells sorted from PBMCs, taken on the day of the yellow fever booster vaccination. These receptor sequences come from a young man who received the YFV17D yellow fever vaccine.

This sequence joins TRBV24-1 and TRBJ1-2; 7 bases are a match to TRBD1. The CDR3 runs 16 residues. J was trimmed by 6 bases and V by 9 bases; bases with no gene match: 18. Germline lookup yields CDR1 KGHDR and CDR2 SFDVKD. Here the CDR3 reads CATLANPGTEPHGYTF. The CDR3 DNA is TGTGCCACCCTTGCAAACCCGGGGACAGAACCCCATGGCTACACCTTC.

V and J are TRBV5-6 and TRBJ2-3; 10 bases fit TRBD2. The CDR3 consists of 17 residues. The V segment lost 2 bases and the J segment 5 bases; nucleotides outside the gene matches: 11. Germline CDR1 SGHDT, CDR2 YYEEEE. The DNA of the CDR3 is TGTGCCAGCAGCTTTGTCCTAGCGGGAGCGGGCTTAGATACGCAGTATTTT. As protein: CASSFVLAGAGLDTQYF.

The V gene is TRBV12-3 or TRBV12-4, the J gene TRBJ1-5, with D uncertain. The V end lost 3 bases, the J end lost 7 bases, and 13 bases lay between the germline ends. This CDR3 has 14 residues. For the CDR3, the DNA is TGTGCCAGCAGTTTGTGGGGATGGAGACAGCCCCAGCATTTT. As protein: CASSLWGWRQPQHF.

This clonotype occurred many times. V is TRBV27 and J is TRBJ2-5; 8 bases are shared with TRBD2. The V segment lost 0 bases and the J segment 4 bases; nucleotides outside the gene matches: 7. There are 16 residues in the CDR3. CDR1 and CDR2 (germline): MNHEY, SMNVEV (reference sequence). Here the CDR3 DNA reads TGTGCCAGCAGTTTATCTCGGGAGGGGTATCGAGAGACCCAGTACTTC. Its protein product is CASSLSREGYRETQYF.

This clonotype was seen repeatedly, ten times or more. The CDR3 reads CASSPIGRGPTDTQYF. For the CDR3, the DNA is TGTGCCAGCAGCCCGATAGGACGGGGACCCACAGATACGCAGTATTTT. The chain couples TRBV5-6 to TRBJ2-3; D may match TRBD1 or TRBD2 (5 bases each). Germline V CDR1 and CDR2: SGHDT, YYEEEE. CDR3 length equals 16 residues. The V and J ends lost 4 bases and 2 bases respectively, with 17 bases between them.

As regards this clonotype: This may come from a read error, since a much larger clone is one base off. The chain links TRBV9 to TRBJ1-5, with no clear D. The CDR3 is 16 amino acids. Germline CDR1 reads SGDLS; CDR2 reads YYNGEE. The germline V and J ends were trimmed by 6 bases and 3 bases, with 19 bases remaining between them. CDR3 coding DNA: TGTGCCAGCAACCATCACGGTGGGGTACCCAATCAGCCCCAGCATTTT. It yields the protein CASNHHGGVPNQPQHF.

V gene TRBV3-1 combines with J gene TRBJ1-2; 8 bases match TRBD1. V lost 5 bases to trimming and J lost 5 bases; unmatched junction nucleotides: 4. The CDR3 runs 13 residues. Germline V gene data show CDR1 as LGHDT and CDR2 as YNNKEL (reference sequence). As DNA, the CDR3 is TGTGCCAGCAGCTCCCGACAGGGGTATGGCTACACCTTC. It is translated as CASSSRQGYGYTF. Filled out from reference TRBV3-1 and TRBJ1-2, the complete variable domain reads DTAVSQTPKYLVTQMGNDKSIKCEQNLGHDTMYWYKQDSKKFLKIMFSYNNKELIINETVPNRFSPKSPDKAHLNLHINSLELGDSAVYFCASSSRQGYGYTFGSGTRLTVV.

This chain joins TRBV12-3 or TRBV12-4 and TRBJ2-1, with a tentative D call TRBD2 (5 bases). The CDR3 contains 17 residues. Trimming removed 6 bases from V and 5 bases from J, with 23 bases in between. The CDR3 is CASSRSLVVAIDNEQFF. In nucleotides, the CDR3 is TGTGCCAGCAGCCGATCCCTCGTGGTAGCGATAGACAATGAGCAGTTCTTC.

This clonotype occurred a few times. This rearrangement joins TRBV28 to TRBJ1-2; perhaps TRBD1 as D (6 bases). Deletions cut 4 bases from V and 5 bases from J, with 17 bases between. The CDR3 loop spans 15 amino acids. Germline CDR1 is MDHEN and CDR2 is SYDVKM. The CDR3 bases are TGTGCCAGCAGTTGGTATGGGGGGCCCGGGTATGGCTACACCTTC. Translated, it gives CASSWYGGPGYGYTF.

This clonotype was counted many times. The genes are TRBV27 and TRBJ2-3; 11 bases fit TRBD2. The germline V gene has CDR1 MNHEY and CDR2 SMNVEV (reference sequence). With V trimmed by 1 base and J by 4 bases, 7 bases remained unmatched. This CDR3 contains 17 residues. For the CDR3, the DNA is TGTGCCAGCAGTTTATTGGGTAGCGGGAGGGCGGCAGATACGCAGTATTTT. Translating it yields CASSLLGSGRAADTQYF.

This clonotype was observed at least ten times. The J gene is TRBJ2-3, the V gene TRBV9; D remains unclear. V dropped 3 bases and J dropped 0 bases, with 5 bases sitting between them. The CDR3 has 13 residues. In germline, CDR1 is SGDLS, CDR2 YYNGEE. The CDR3 sequence: CASSAYSTDTQYF. DNA for the CDR3: TGTGCCAGCAGCGCCTACAGCACAGATACGCAGTATTTT.

This clonotype showed up just a few times. The chain recombines TRBV7-9 with TRBJ1-1, with 8 positions matching TRBD1. The J segment lost 6 bases and the V segment lost 1 base, leaving 10 bases of the junction unmatched. CDR1 and CDR2 (germline): SEHNR, FQNEAQ (reference sequence). CDR3 length equals 16 residues. The CDR3: CASSLGGQAKLSEAFF. In DNA, the CDR3 is TGTGCCAGCAGCTTAGGGGGACAGGCCAAACTATCTGAAGCTTTCTTT.

At least ten counts were recorded for this clonotype. This rearrangement joins TRBV5-5 to TRBJ1-1; TRBD1 is a possible D gene (5 bases). The germline V gene encodes CDR1 SGHKS and CDR2 YYEKEE (reference sequence). With 6 bases removed from V and 12 bases from J, the gap between germline ends came to 12 bases. The CDR3 has 10 amino acids. CDR3 DNA sequence: TGTGCCAGCATCGGGCAGGGCTCTTTCTTT. Translation gives CASIGQGSFF.